What follows are 30 T cell receptor beta chains derived from one specimen sequenced in a study of Graves' ophthalmopathy and Graves' hyperthyroidism. Amplified TCR beta CDR3 regions were obtained using RNA transcripts as template. Investigators did first-round RT-PCR with HTBI primers, then second-round multiplex PCR. TCRdb independently ran MiXCR on the multiplex PCR reads; one entry per CDR3 protein. The table has hundreds of thousands of distinct CDR3 sequences, over 20% seen once. Material: peripheral blood. These receptors originate from a woman between 18 and 30 years old with stable Graves' hyperthyroidism. Some clones in this sample may be carry-over from other donors' samples.

This clonotype was recorded many times. The gene calls are TRBV6-5 and TRBJ1-1; 7 bases agree with TRBD1. The junction had 7 bases not matched to a gene; V was cut back by 5 bases and J by 4 bases. The germline CDR1 and CDR2 sequences are MNHEY and SVGAGI. The CDR3 has 14 amino acids. The CDR3 protein is CASSNRQGTTEAFF. DNA for the CDR3: TGTGCCAGCAGTAATCGACAGGGTACCACTGAAGCTTTCTTT.

This clonotype has ten or more counts. The rearrangement links TRBV29-1 to TRBJ1-2; a weak D match, TRBD1 (6 bases). CDR1 and CDR2 (germline): SQVTM, ANQGSEA. The CDR3 totals 12 residues. V gave up 6 bases and J gave up 4 bases, with 12 bases separating them. CDR3 amino acids: CSVTGTSYGYTF. The CDR3 bases are TGCAGCGTAACCGGGACAAGCTATGGCTACACCTTC.

This clonotype was detected many times. The V gene is TRBV30, the J gene TRBJ2-7; TRBD1 or TRBD2 may be the D gene (5 bases each). CDR1 and CDR2 from the germline V gene are GTSNPN and SVGIG (reference sequence). Trimming stripped 1 base from V and 3 bases from J, with 10 bases between. The CDR3 has 13 amino acids. CDR3 sequence: CAWSEFGGYEQYF. DNA of the CDR3: TGTGCCTGGAGTGAATTTGGGGGCTACGAGCAGTACTTC. Based on the CDR3 plus reference TRBV30 and TRBJ2-7, the full variable domain is SQTIHQWPATLVQPVGSPLSLECTVEGTSNPNLYWYRQAAGRGLQLLFYSVGIGQISSEVPQNLSASRPQDRQFILSSKKLLLSDSGFYLCAWSEFGGYEQYFGPGTRLTVT.

This clonotype was seen only a few times. The rearrangement uses TRBV28 and TRBJ2-5; D uncertain. The CDR3 length is 15 residues. Germline CDR1 and CDR2: MDHEN and SYDVKM. Trimming stripped 2 bases from V and 1 base from J, with 11 bases between. The CDR3 is CASSLPQTLQETQYF. As DNA, the CDR3 is TGTGCCAGCAGTTTACCCCAAACTCTCCAAGAGACCCAGTACTTC.

A remark on this clonotype: This may stem from a read error, because a much larger clone lies one nucleotide away. V and J are TRBV6-1 and TRBJ1-6, with 8 positions matching TRBD1. CDR3 length equals 17 residues. Germline V gene data show CDR1 as MNHNS and CDR2 as SASEGT. CDR3 coding DNA: TGTGCCAGTGAGGGATCTGACAGGGGAAGTTGGAATTCACACCTCCACTTT. It specifies CASEGSDRGSWNSHLHF.

This clonotype occurred many times. This chain joins TRBV5-1 and TRBJ1-2; 7 nucleotides align to TRBD1. Germline V gene sequence: CDR1 SGHRS, CDR2 YFSETQ. The CDR3 extends over 16 amino acids. The trim removed 4 bases at V and 4 bases at J, leaving 13 bases unmatched. The CDR3 is CASSQLGGGISYGYTF. CDR3 bases: TGCGCCAGCAGCCAGCTAGGGGGCGGCATCTCCTATGGCTACACCTTC.

The chain couples TRBV6-5 to TRBJ1-1, with 8 bases lining up with TRBD1. This CDR3 has 16 residues. CDR1 is MNHEY, CDR2 SVGAGI, per germline. Trimming removed 2 bases from V and 4 bases from J; junction bases left unmatched: 9. The CDR3 nucleotides read TGTGCCAGCAGTTACGACCGGACAGGGAGAGGCACTGAAGCTTTCTTT. Translating gives CASSYDRTGRGTEAFF.

This clonotype was detected only a few times. This chain links TRBV10-3 with TRBJ2-7; a weak D match, TRBD1 (5 bases). V gave up 6 bases and J gave up 3 bases, with 15 bases separating them. Germline values: CDR1 ENHRY, CDR2 SYGVKD. This CDR3 comprises 14 residues. The DNA of the CDR3 is TGTGCCATCAGATTTAGGCAGGGCAGCTACGAGCAGTACTTC. It translates to CAIRFRQGSYEQYF.

This clonotype was recorded at least ten times. V is TRBV19 and J is TRBJ1-2; D is uncertain. Germline V CDR1 and CDR2: LNHDA, SQIVND (reference sequence). V gave up 7 bases and J gave up 1 base, with 10 bases separating them. The CDR3 is made up of 13 amino acids. Here the CDR3 DNA reads TGTGCCAGTAATAATCGTCGTAACTATGGCTACACCTTC. Translating gives CASNNRRNYGYTF.

This chain joins TRBV5-1 and TRBJ2-7; 12 bases map to TRBD1. This CDR3 is built from 16 residues. J gave up 3 bases and V 4 bases, and 8 bases lay outside the gene matches. Germline CDR1 is SGHRS and CDR2 is YFSETQ. As DNA, the CDR3 is TGCGCCAGCAGCCGCGGGACAGGGGGCTCAATCTACGAGCAGTACTTC. This codes for CASSRGTGGSIYEQYF.

This clonotype was detected many times. An end of the junction does not agree with germline; a read error may underlie this. The V gene is TRBV7-7, the J gene TRBJ2-5, with D unresolved. This CDR3 comprises 16 residues. Germline CDR1 reads SSHAT; CDR2 reads FNYEAQ (reference sequence). The CDR3 DNA sequence: TGTGCTAGCAGCAAGTCGGGTTACCGCCGGCAAGAGACCCAGTACTTC. This codes for CASSKSGYRRQETQYF.

With regard to this clonotype: A read error may account for a junction end that differs from germline. The chain links TRBV20-1 to TRBJ2-7, with D possibly being TRBD1 (6 bases). The V gene's germline CDR1 is DFQATT and CDR2 SNEGSKA (reference sequence). The CDR3 loop spans 15 amino acids. CDR3: CSARALKGQGDERYF. In DNA, the CDR3 is TGCAGTGCTAGAGCGTTAAAGGGACAAGGTGACGAGCGGTACTTC.

Points on this clonotype: A junction end diverges from the germline sequence, so it may reflect a read error. V is TRBV18 and J is TRBJ1-1; D remains ambiguous. There are 12 residues in the CDR3. In germline, CDR1 is KGHSH, CDR2 LQKENI. The CDR3 bases are TGTGCCAGCTCACGGACGAACACTGAAGCTTGCTTT. Translating gives CASSRTNTEACF.

The rearrangement links TRBV9 to TRBJ2-7; D assignment may be TRBD1 or TRBD2 (6 bases each). The V gene's germline CDR1 is SGDLS and CDR2 YYNGEE. The length of the CDR3 is 15 residues. V dropped 4 bases and J dropped 6 bases, with 20 bases sitting between them. The CDR3 here is CASSRGDSPGSEQYF. The CDR3 DNA reads as TGTGCCAGCAGCAGGGGGGACTCCCCGGGATCCGAGCAGTACTTC. Combining the CDR3 with reference TRBV9 and TRBJ2-7 gives the whole variable domain DSGVTQTPKHLITATGQRVTLRCSPRSGDLSVYWYQQSLDQGLQFLIQYYNGEERAKGNILERFSAQQFPDLHSELNLSSLELGDSALYFCASSRGDSPGSEQYFGPGTRLTVT.

This clonotype was seen ten or more times. J is TRBJ2-7 and V is TRBV11-2; 15 positions agree with TRBD2. V was clipped by 1 base and J by 6 bases; unmatched bases: 10. Germline V lookup: CDR1 SGHAT, CDR2 FQNNGV. The CDR3 runs 18 residues. The CDR3 here is CASSLVPWTSGRAGEQYF. In DNA, the CDR3 is TGTGCCAGCAGCTTAGTTCCGTGGACTAGCGGGAGGGCCGGCGAGCAGTACTTC.

This sequence joins TRBV24-1 and TRBJ1-5; D gene uncertain. V lost 3 bases and J 2 bases, leaving 7 bases between the germline ends. Germline-derived CDR1 and CDR2 are KGHDR and SFDVKD. This CDR3 is built from 14 residues. CDR3 region: CATSDISGNQPQHF. The CDR3 nucleotides are TGTGCCACCAGTGATATTAGTGGCAATCAGCCCCAGCATTTT.

The chain has TRBV12-5 and TRBJ1-1; tentative D call: TRBD1 (5 bases). The CDR3 sequence is 13 residues long. Between the trimmed V and J ends, which lost 1 base and 6 bases, there was a span of 9 bases. Looked up from germline, CDR1 is LGHNT and CDR2 is FRNRAP. CDR3 coding DNA: TGTGCTAGTGGTTTGGGGGGAGGGGCTGAAGCTTTCTTT. As protein: CASGLGGGAEAFF.

This clonotype was counted ten times or more. This chain joins TRBV29-1 and TRBJ1-1; unclear D gene. The V and J ends lost 5 bases and 5 bases respectively, with 12 bases between them. The CDR3 has 12 residues. The germline CDR1 and CDR2 sequences are SQVTM and ANQGSEA. This CDR3 reads CSVSGQKTEAFF. The DNA of the CDR3 is TGCAGCGTTTCGGGCCAAAAGACTGAAGCTTTCTTT.

This clonotype was seen many times. The chain carries TRBV19 and TRBJ2-5; 7 bases match TRBD1. The germline V gene has CDR1 LNHDA and CDR2 SQIVND (reference sequence). V lost 4 bases, J lost 3 bases, and 5 bases stayed unmatched. The CDR3 loop spans 14 amino acids. CDR3 region: CASSTFGTEETQYF. As DNA, the CDR3 is TGTGCCAGTAGTACCTTCGGGACAGAAGAGACCCAGTACTTC.

In its sample, this clonotype was seen once. A much larger clonotype is one base distant, so this may be a read error. The chain recombines TRBV6-1 with TRBJ2-4; D gene ambiguous. Germline loops: CDR1 MNHNS, CDR2 SASEGT. V lost 6 bases, J lost 14 bases, and 20 bases lay in between. The CDR3 is 13 amino acids. CDR3 sequence (DNA): TGTGCCAGCAGCCACCCAACAACCTACGAGAAGTACTTC. Its protein product is CASSHPTTYEKYF.

This clonotype occurred many times. CDR3 in DNA: TGTGCCAGCAGGGTGATGGCGGGGCAAGAGACCCAGTACTTC. Translation gives CASRVMAGQETQYF. This chain connects TRBV12-3 or TRBV12-4 to TRBJ2-5; D is perhaps TRBD2 (6 bases). The CDR3 sequence is 14 residues long. V lost 6 bases, J lost 2 bases, and 13 bases lay in between.

V usage is TRBV4-1 and J usage is TRBJ2-7; 7 nucleotides match TRBD1. V shed 1 base and J 3 bases; nucleotides not matched to a gene: 6. Germline CDR1 and CDR2: MGHRA and YSYEKL. This CDR3 spans 15 amino acids. The CDR3 here is CASSQGRGNGYEQYF. Here the CDR3 DNA reads TGCGCCAGCAGCCAAGGCAGGGGGAATGGCTACGAGCAGTACTTC.

This clonotype was seen many times. The chain employs TRBV28 and TRBJ1-5, with 11 bases fitting TRBD1. Germline CDR1 is MDHEN and CDR2 is SYDVKM. V shed 6 bases and J 6 bases; nucleotides not matched to a gene: 10. This CDR3 region has 16 residues. CDR3 nucleotide sequence: TGTGCCAGCAGCCGGGCGGGACAGGGGGACGGTCAGCCCCAGCATTTT. As protein: CASSRAGQGDGQPQHF.

Many counts were recorded for this clonotype. V and J are TRBV5-6 and TRBJ1-1; D is ambiguous. Germline V lookup: CDR1 SGHDT, CDR2 YYEEEE. This CDR3 is built from 14 residues. V shed 4 bases and J shed 3 bases, with 13 bases lying between them. The CDR3 DNA is TGTGCCAGCAGCCCTCGGGTCCTCTACACTGAAGCTTTCTTT. This gives the protein CASSPRVLYTEAFF.

This clonotype turned up a few times. In DNA, the CDR3 is TGTGCCAGCATGGACAGGGGAGGGTCCTACGAGCAGTACTTC. Protein product: CASMDRGGSYEQYF. V is TRBV19 and J is TRBJ2-7; 9 bases are shared with TRBD1. The length of the CDR3 is 14 residues. The germline CDR1 and CDR2 sequences are LNHDA and SQIVND (reference sequence). V was clipped by 9 bases and J by 1 base; unmatched bases: 7.

This clonotype was found many times. J is TRBJ2-5 and V is TRBV2; D uncertain. The CDR3 is 14 residues long. With 3 bases removed from V and 2 bases from J, the gap between germline ends came to 10 bases. Germline CDR1 and CDR2: SNHLY and FYNNEI. Here the CDR3 reads CASSDMDQQETQYF. CDR3 sequence (DNA): TGTGCCAGCAGTGACATGGACCAACAAGAGACCCAGTACTTC. The full variable domain, its missing parts supplied by reference TRBV2 and TRBJ2-5, is EPEVTQTPSHQVTQMGQEVILRCVPISNHLYFYWYRQILGQKVEFLVSFYNNEISEKSEIFDDQFSVERPDGSNFTLKIRSTKLEDSAMYFCASSDMDQQETQYFGPGTRLLVL.

This chain uses TRBV6-5 with TRBJ2-7, with TRBD2 matching over 9 bases. The V gene's germline CDR1 is MNHEY and CDR2 SVGAGI. V shed 4 bases, J shed 4 bases, and the junction held 8 bases outside the gene matches. CDR3 length equals 15 residues. CDR3 sequence reads: CASSWGAGGIYEQYF. For the CDR3, the DNA is TGTGCCAGCAGTTGGGGAGCGGGAGGTATATACGAGCAGTACTTC.

In the case of this clonotype: Being one base from a much bigger clone, this may be a read error. This chain links TRBV28 with TRBJ2-7, with 8 nucleotides matching TRBD2. Looked up from germline, CDR1 is MDHEN and CDR2 is SYDVKM. The V segment lost 8 bases and the J segment 5 bases; nucleotides outside the gene matches: 11. This CDR3 is 14 amino acids long. The CDR3, as DNA: TGTGCCAGCCAACTCCCGGGGGGGTCCGACGAGCAGTACTTC. It yields the protein CASQLPGGSDEQYF. Full variable domain (remainder filled in from reference TRBV28 and TRBJ2-7): DVKVTQSSRYLVKRTGEKVFLECVQDMDHENMFWYRQDPGLGLRLIYFSYDVKMKEKGDIPEGYSVSREKKERFSLILESASTNQTSMYLCASQLPGGSDEQYFGPGTRLTVT.

The rearrangement joins TRBV11-3 to TRBJ2-5; D gene uncertain. Germline V lookup: CDR1 SGHNT, CDR2 YENEEA. The CDR3 totals 17 residues. The germline V and J ends were trimmed by 2 bases and 2 bases, with 18 bases remaining between them. CDR3 DNA: TGTGCCAGCAGCTTAATTCCCCGGTCCGCACTACAAGAGACCCAGTACTTC. Amino acid sequence: CASSLIPRSALQETQYF.

The chain uses TRBV6-1 and TRBJ1-1, with 9 bases fitting TRBD1. Germline-derived CDR1 and CDR2 are MNHNS and SASEGT. CDR3 length: 15 amino acids. The V and J ends lost 6 bases and 5 bases, in that order; junction bases with no gene match: 10. This chain's CDR3 is CASSGTGNGGTEAFF. The CDR3 DNA sequence: TGTGCCAGCAGCGGGACAGGGAATGGTGGGACTGAAGCTTTCTTT.